This T cell receptor (beta chain) was found in a study of identical twins. Overall study findings and caveats: Twins' excess sharing was less marked for out-of-frame beta sequences.

This clonotype was counted many times. No antigen is known for it. TCRdb re-called the 5' RACE reads through MiXCR, storing one row per CDR3 protein. This sample has 450,000 or so distinct CDR3 sequences, with 13% to 15% found just once. The CDR3 has 15 amino acids. Germline V lookup: CDR1 SNHLY, CDR2 FYNNEI. V was pared by 5 bases and J by 0 bases, with 13 bases between. These same records also appear under a second study, on yellow fever vaccine responses in identical twins.

The rearrangement joins TRBV2 to TRBJ1-1; D perhaps matches TRBD1 (6 bases). This TCR was sampled from a woman aged 18-35 years in good health. The sample comprised CD4+ T cells sorted from blood. CDR3 sequence (DNA): TGTGCCAGCAGTCTTCAGGGGTCCATGAACACTGAAGCTTTCTTT. This translates into CASSLQGSMNTEAFF. The full variable domain, completed using reference TRBV2 and TRBJ1-1, is EPEVTQTPSHQVTQMGQEVILRCVPISNHLYFYWYRQILGQKVEFLVSFYNNEISEKSEIFDDQFSVERPDGSNFTLKIRSTKLEDSAMYFCASSLQGSMNTEAFFGQGTRLTVV.